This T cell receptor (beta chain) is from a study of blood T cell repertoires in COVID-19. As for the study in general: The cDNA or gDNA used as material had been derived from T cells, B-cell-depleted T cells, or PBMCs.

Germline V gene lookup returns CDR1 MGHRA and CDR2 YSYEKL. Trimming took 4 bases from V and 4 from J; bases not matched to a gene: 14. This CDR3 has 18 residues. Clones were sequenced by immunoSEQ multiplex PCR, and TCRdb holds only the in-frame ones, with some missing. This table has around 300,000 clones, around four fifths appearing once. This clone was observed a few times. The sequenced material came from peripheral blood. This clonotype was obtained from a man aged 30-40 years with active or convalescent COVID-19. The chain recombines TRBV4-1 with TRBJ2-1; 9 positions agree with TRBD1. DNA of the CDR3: TGCGCCAGCAGCCCCTTCCCATCGACAGGGGGAGGGTACAATGAGCAGTTCTTC. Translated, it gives CASSPFPSTGGGYNEQFF.